Sequencing of this T cell receptor beta chain was carried out in a study of T cells in localized non-small cell lung cancer. Study-level results: Adjacent lung held a median approximately 50 of the top 100 tumor clones. Clonality of T cells reached its maximum in uninvolved adjacent lung, surpassing tumor.

Losses at the gene ends were 6 bases for V and 2 bases for J; bases not matched to a gene: 3. CDR3 length: 14 amino acids. Germline V gene lookup returns CDR1 LNHDA and CDR2 SQIVND (reference sequence). Method: immunoSEQ multiplex PCR; TCRdb's copy keeps in-frame clones and lacks some. The data hold roughly 2,500 clones, with approximately 22% observed a single time. About this clone itself: Its antigen is unknown.

The specimen was lung tumor tissue, collected before any cancer treatment. This sequence originates from a woman aged 40-75 years with stage II squamous cell lung carcinoma. The chain is built from TRBV19 and TRBJ2-2; 7 bases align to TRBD1. CDR3 amino acids: CASRRQGNTGELFF. The CDR3 DNA reads TGTGCCAGTAGAAGACAGGGTAACACCGGGGAGCTGTTTTTT.